This TCR beta chain is from a study of radiotherapy plus CTLA-4 blockade in lung cancer. Study outcomes and limitations: Response, reportedly, was best predicted by interferon-beta along with early blood T cell clone dynamics. Expansion of tumor-derived TCR clones was observed in blood after radiotherapy plus ipilimumab.

Trimming pared 2 bases from V and 6 bases from J, leaving 11 bases between. The CDR3 length is 14 residues. Germline assignment: CDR1 SGHTA and CDR2 FQGNSA. Note on this clone: Antigen: not known.

Sequencing used immunoSEQ multiplex PCR; TCRdb keeps in-frame clones, though not all of them. The sample shows around 130,000 clones, about nine tenths of them seen only once. Focal radiation plus CTLA-4 blockade with ipilimumab was given to patients with chemo-refractory metastatic non-small-cell lung cancer. The rearrangement uses TRBV7-2 and TRBJ2-1; no clear D. This sequence was found in a human donor with non-small cell lung cancer that progressed on radiotherapy plus ipilimumab. The starting material was peripheral blood, obtained from a patient treated with radiotherapy plus ipilimumab. DNA of the CDR3: TGTGCCAGCAGCTTATGGGTCTCAGGCAATGAGCAGTTCTTC. Residues: CASSLWVSGNEQFF.